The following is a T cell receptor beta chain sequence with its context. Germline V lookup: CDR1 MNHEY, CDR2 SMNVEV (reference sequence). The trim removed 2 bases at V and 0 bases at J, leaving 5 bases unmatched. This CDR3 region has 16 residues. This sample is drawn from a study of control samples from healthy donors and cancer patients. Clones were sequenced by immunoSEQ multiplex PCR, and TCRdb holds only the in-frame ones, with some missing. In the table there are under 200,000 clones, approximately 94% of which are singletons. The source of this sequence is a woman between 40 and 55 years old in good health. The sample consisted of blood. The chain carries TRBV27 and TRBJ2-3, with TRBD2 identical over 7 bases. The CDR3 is CASSLGDYPSTDTQYF. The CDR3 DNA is TGTGCCAGCAGTTTAGGGGACTACCCTAGCACAGATACGCAGTATTTT.